This T cell receptor beta chain was captured by sequencing in a study of response to subunit inactivated influenza vaccine. Points from the study as a whole: Seasonal influenza vaccination, on each occasion, was suggested by the authors to recruit few new T cells.

The V and J ends lost 1 base and 3 bases respectively, with 15 bases between them. Germline V lookup: CDR1 DFQATT, CDR2 SNEGSKA (reference sequence). The CDR3 is 16 residues long. Regarding this clonotype: The antigen is unknown.

Via MiXCR, TCRdb re-called the RT-PCR reads, giving one row per CDR3 protein. The sample has about 540,000 distinct CDR3 sequences, 20% to 25% seen once. These same data were also listed under a study on T cells expressing NK-cell markers. That report notes: 5'RACE template switching built TCR beta cDNA with unique molecular identifiers. Repertoires of TCR beta were obtained from T cells sorted as CD3+CD56+NKG2C+, CD3+CD56+NKG2C- and CD3+CD56-NKG2C+. CD8+ T cells in over five donors included dominant NKG2C+ clonotypes at 1.0-7.0%. There were a handful of donors in whom these clonotypes also led the CD3+CD56-NKG2C+ fraction.

Source: CD4+ T cells sorted from PBMCs, taken 11 to 12 days after vaccination. This clonotype originated in a man between 50 and 59 years old who received an inactivated influenza vaccine. The chain is built from TRBV20-1 and TRBJ2-2, with D possibly TRBD1 on 6 matching bases. CDR3 residues: CSARGPGQGHTGELFF. DNA of the CDR3: TGCAGTGCTAGAGGTCCAGGGCAGGGGCACACCGGGGAGCTGTTTTTT.